These 15 T cell receptor beta chains share one sample of origin, sequenced in a study of T cell repertoires in cytomegalovirus infection. TCRdb reprocessed the reads via MiXCR and lists one record per CDR3 protein. The sample records some 150,000 distinct CDR3 sequences, around 20% being singletons. The sequenced material came from PBMCs. These receptors were taken from a human donor in good health (CMV status not recorded). Some clones in this sample may be carry-over from other donors' samples.

This clonotype appeared many times. The chain links TRBV6-5 to TRBJ2-5, with 11 positions matching TRBD2. This CDR3 is built from 15 residues. The germline gives CDR1 MNHEY, CDR2 SVGAGI. The V gene end was trimmed by 2 bases and the J gene end by 2 bases; junction bases not matched to a gene: 1. In nucleotides, the CDR3 is TGTGCCAGCAGTTACGGGACTAGCGGTCAAGAGACCCAGTACTTC. This encodes CASSYGTSGQETQYF.

This chain connects TRBV7-6 to TRBJ2-7; 9 bases fit TRBD2. Losses at the gene ends were 5 bases for V and 2 bases for J; bases not matched to a gene: 10. The CDR3 runs to 16 residues. Germline values: CDR1 SGHVS, CDR2 FNYEAQ. CDR3 coding DNA: TGTGCCAGCAGCAAAGGCAGGCTAGCGGGAACCTACGAGCAGTACTTC. Its translation: CASSKGRLAGTYEQYF. Complete variable domain (other parts from reference TRBV7-6 and TRBJ2-7): GAGVSQSPRYKVTKRGQDVALRCDPISGHVSLYWYRQALGQGPEFLTYFNYEAQQDKSGLPNDRFSAERPEGSISTLTIQRTEQRDSAMYRCASSKGRLAGTYEQYFGPGTRLTVT.

In this sample, this clonotype turned up a few times. This chain joins TRBV6-1 and TRBJ1-1; no definite D call. There are 15 residues in the CDR3. CDR1 and CDR2 (germline): MNHNS, SASEGT. The V end was cut by 5 bases, the J end by 4 bases, with 17 bases between. CDR3 coding DNA: TGTGCCAGCAGTCCTCGGGTTTTCCGGGGCACTGAAGCTTTCTTT. Residues: CASSPRVFRGTEAFF.

This clonotype came up a few times. The chain recombines TRBV25-1 with TRBJ2-7; D is tentatively TRBD1 or TRBD2 (5 bases each). Germline loops: CDR1 MGHDK, CDR2 SYGVNS. V lost 1 base and J lost 2, with 9 bases in between. The CDR3 length is 14 residues. The CDR3 DNA follows: TGTGCCAGCAGTGAATCGGTGGGGGCCTACGAGCAGTACTTC. It specifies CASSESVGAYEQYF.

This clonotype was seen a few times. The genes are TRBV28 and TRBJ1-2, with D hard to call. Germline CDR1 is MDHEN and CDR2 is SYDVKM. The CDR3 extends over 13 amino acids. V gave up 2 bases and J gave up 7 bases, with 11 bases separating them. CDR3 coding DNA: TGTGCCAGCAGTTTACTTGTGGGTGGTGGCTACACCTTC. Amino acids: CASSLLVGGGYTF.

The chain uses TRBV12-3 or TRBV12-4 and TRBJ1-1; D remains unclear. CDR3 length: 15 residues. With 6 bases removed from V and 1 base from J, the gap between germline ends came to 15 bases. CDR3 protein: CASSQQPTENTEAFF. CDR3 nucleotides: TGTGCCAGCAGCCAACAACCGACGGAGAACACTGAAGCTTTCTTT.

This clonotype was found many times. The J gene is TRBJ2-5, the V gene TRBV7-2; D is perhaps TRBD1 or TRBD2 (5 bases each). The CDR3 runs 15 residues. The V gene's germline CDR1 is SGHTA and CDR2 FQGNSA. Deletions cut 5 bases from V and 4 bases from J, with 17 bases between. The CDR3 DNA follows: TGTGCCAGCAGCACCCAGGGAGCCCCGGGAGAGACCCAGTACTTC. It specifies CASSTQGAPGETQYF.

The chain combines TRBV7-8 with TRBJ2-2, with 8 bases that match TRBD1. V gave up 2 bases and J gave up 7 bases; unmatched junction bases: 15. Germline V CDR1 and CDR2: SGHVS, FQNEAQ. CDR3 length: 18 amino acids. CDR3 protein: CASSLRESGRGQSGELFF. The CDR3 region has the DNA TGTGCCAGCAGCTTAAGGGAGTCGGGCAGGGGGCAAAGCGGGGAGCTGTTTTTT.

The table lists this clonotype with many counts. V gene TRBV27 combines with J gene TRBJ2-6, with 8 nucleotides matching TRBD1. Germline trimming cut 6 bases from V and 0 bases from J; bases unmatched to any gene: 13. The CDR3 length is 19 residues. The V gene's germline CDR1 is MNHEY and CDR2 SMNVEV (reference sequence). The CDR3 bases are TGTGCCAGCAGAGACAGGGGACGAATTAATTACTCTGGGGCCAACGTCCTGACTTTC. Protein: CASRDRGRINYSGANVLTF. The full variable domain, its missing parts supplied by reference TRBV27 and TRBJ2-6, is EAQVTQNPRYLITVTGKKLTVTCSQNMNHEYMSWYRQDPGLGLRQIYYSMNVEVTDKGDVPEGYKVSRKEKRNFPLILESPSPNQTSLYFCASRDRGRINYSGANVLTFGAGSRLTVL.

Remarks on this clonotype: This may come from a read error, since a much larger clone is one base off. The chain combines TRBV7-2 with TRBJ2-1; no reliable D call. The CDR3 sequence is 13 residues long. Trimming removed 7 bases from V and 6 bases from J, with 13 bases in between. Germline V gene lookup returns CDR1 SGHTA and CDR2 FQGNSA. The CDR3 nucleotides read TGTGCCAGCAACGACGGCAGGCGCAATGAGCAGTTCTTC. This codes for CASNDGRRNEQFF.

The chain links TRBV19 to TRBJ2-3, with 7 positions matching TRBD1. Looked up from germline, CDR1 is LNHDA and CDR2 is SQIVND (reference sequence). The CDR3 is 16 residues long. J was trimmed by 0 bases and V by 1 base; bases with no gene match: 4. The CDR3 DNA follows: TGTGCCAGTAGTATAGGGACAGGACCTAGCACAGATACGCAGTATTTT. Translated, it gives CASSIGTGPSTDTQYF.

This clonotype has only a few counts. The CDR3 nucleotides are TGTGCCAGCAGCGACGGGCTTGGTCAGCCCCAGCATTTT. Residues: CASSDGLGQPQHF. The gene calls are TRBV9 and TRBJ1-5; D remains unclear. The germline V gene has CDR1 SGDLS and CDR2 YYNGEE. The germline V and J ends were trimmed by 3 bases and 6 bases, with 10 bases remaining between them. The CDR3 sequence is 13 residues long.

This clonotype showed up many times. The chain joins TRBV12-3 or TRBV12-4 to TRBJ1-6; D remains ambiguous. This CDR3 region has 14 residues. The V end was cut by 6 bases, the J end by 2 bases, with 8 bases between. CDR3 sequence reads: CASSPLTYNSPLHF. In DNA form, the CDR3 reads TGTGCCAGCAGCCCCCTGACCTATAATTCACCCCTCCACTTT.

The chain is built from TRBV11-1 and TRBJ2-3; D may be TRBD2 (5 bases). Trimming cost V 2 bases and J 2 bases, with 11 bases left between them. The CDR3 has 15 amino acids. Germline V gives CDR1 SGHAT, CDR2 FQDESV (reference sequence). CDR3 coding DNA: TGTGCCAGCAGCTTACAGCGGACTTCCACAGATACGCAGTATTTT. It yields the protein CASSLQRTSTDTQYF.

The chain uses TRBV6-2 or TRBV6-3 and TRBJ1-6; D not certain. This CDR3 contains 13 residues. V lost 0 bases and J lost 10, with 7 bases in between. Germline V gene sequence: CDR1 MNHEY, CDR2 SVGEGT. The chain's CDR3 is CASSYSTYSPLHF. The CDR3 region has the DNA TGTGCCAGCAGTTACTCGACCTACTCACCCCTCCACTTT.